In its sample, the clone carrying this T cell receptor beta chain was seen once. Its antigen is unidentified. The sample belongs to a study of T cell responses to AZD1222 COVID-19 vaccine. Study-level results: Repertoires were collected only later (after the peak T cell response had occurred).

Germline V gene data show CDR1 as MNHNY and CDR2 as SVGAGI (reference sequence). The CDR3 is 13 amino acids. Trimming stripped 6 bases from V and 6 bases from J, with 12 bases between. The table came from immunoSEQ multiplex PCR; TCRdb's copy has only in-frame clones and leaves some out. The table records 150,000 to 200,000 clones, around 90% of them present only once. This sequence joins TRBV6-6 and TRBJ1-5, with D tentatively TRBD1 (6 bases). This TCR was recovered from an adult who received the AZD1222 COVID-19 vaccine. The starting material was peripheral blood, obtained 28 days after the second AZD1222 dose. Here the CDR3 DNA reads TGTGCCAGCAGGAGGGACATGGGTCAGCCCCAGCATTTT. Translation: CASRRDMGQPQHF.